The clone carrying this T cell receptor beta chain was counted many times. This sample was taken from a study of cytomegalovirus exposure and HLA in healthy donors. CDR3 size: 13 residues. The germline gives CDR1 MNHEY, CDR2 SVGAGI. V shed 8 bases and J shed 5 bases, with 13 bases lying between them. PCR involved 60 Vbeta and 13 Jbeta primers. Produced via immunoSEQ multiplex PCR; TCRdb's table is partial and in-frame only. Of more than 85,000 clones listed, roughly 80% are singletons. The J gene is TRBJ1-5, the V gene TRBV6-5; D gene unclear. The TCR originated in a woman aged 40 to 49 in good health and CMV-seropositive. Sequencing was carried out using PBMCs. CDR3 sequence (DNA): TGTGCCAGCTCCGCAGGTTGGTATCAGCCCCAGCATTTT. It yields the protein CASSAGWYQPQHF.